This TCR beta chain was documented in a study of T cell responses to AZD1222 COVID-19 vaccine. Produced via immunoSEQ multiplex PCR; TCRdb's table is partial and in-frame only. The repertoire has around 130,000 clones, about 94% of them found once; the top ten carry approximately 5.4%. As concerns this clone: What it binds is unknown.

Study-wide findings and caveats: Vaccine-associated CD4 TCRs spanned spike, dominant at 160-218 and 743-854. Seropositive at baseline were only a handful of AZD1222 recipients. Targeting of unmutated variant regions was reportedly seen in nearly half of spike-specific TCRs.

Looked up from germline, CDR1 is SGHTS and CDR2 is YDEGEE. This CDR3 has 13 amino acids. V was pared by 0 bases and J by 6 bases, with 10 bases between. The rearrangement joins TRBV5-8 to TRBJ2-7, with D perhaps TRBD1 or TRBD2 (6 bases each). The material sequenced was peripheral blood, taken on day 0 of AZD1222 vaccination. This TCR derives from an adult in good health. The CDR3 coding sequence is TGTGCCAGCAGCTTGGGGGGGGCCGGCGAGCAGTACTTC. Protein product: CASSLGGAGEQYF.